The present TCR beta chain was sequenced within a study of tumor and adjacent non-tumor tissue in lung cancer. Comment on this clonotype: A read error may account for a junction end that differs from germline.

Germline V gene sequence: CDR1 SGHAT, CDR2 FQNNGV. The CDR3 has 16 amino acids. TCRbeta libraries were built with three rounds of nested PCR, modified from ARM-PCR. Using its own MiXCR run on the multiplex PCR reads, TCRdb lists one record per CDR3 protein. The data contain roughly 81,000 distinct CDR3 sequences, around two thirds of them singletons. This sample's RNA came from whole unsorted tissue. Between August and November 2014, newly diagnosed, chemotherapy-naive lung cancer patients underwent thoracic surgery in China. What was sequenced was lung tumor tissue. V usage is TRBV11-2 and J usage is TRBJ2-2, with D unclear. The TCR comes from a man in his 70s with non-small cell lung cancer. This CDR3 reads CASSLFVAKDTGELFF. CDR3 DNA: TGTGCTAGCAGCTTGTTCGTGGCCAAGGACACCGGGGAGCTGTTTTTT.